This TCR beta chain was retrieved from a study of blood T cell repertoires in COVID-19. TCRdb's copy holds only in-frame clones and misses some; the assay was immunoSEQ multiplex PCR. The profile shows about 230,000 clones, approximately 88% of them singletons. This clone was seen a single time. V lost 7 bases and J lost 7, with 19 bases in between. CDR1 and CDR2 from the germline V gene are ENHRY and SYGVKD. The CDR3 runs to 14 residues. The sample comprised PBMCs or T cells enriched from blood (not recorded which). The chain links TRBV10-3 to TRBJ1-1; perhaps TRBD1 as D (6 bases). This TCR was sampled from a woman aged 40 to 55 with acute COVID-19. The CDR3 DNA is TGTGCCATCACAGAGGACAGCCCTCGAGATGAAGCTTTCTTT. Protein: CAITEDSPRDEAFF.